Listed below are T cell receptor beta chains from one sample, sequenced in a study of blood T cell repertoires in COVID-19. Sequenced by immunoSEQ multiplex PCR; TCRdb stores in-frame clones only, minus some. The top ten clones hold 4% to 4.5% of a sample with approximately 300,000 clones, approximately 85% of them seen once. The sample comprised PBMCs or T cells enriched from blood (not recorded which). The receptors stem from a woman aged 25 to 39 who had recovered from COVID-19. The CDR3 runs from the conserved cysteine through the conserved F or W. A D gene is named only where the DNA matches it firmly. Clone size is given for some rows only: seen once, a few or many times, or a class if the clone is expanded.

V	size	length	J	D	DNA	CDR3
TRBV4-2	once	17	TRBJ2-3	.	TGTGCCAGCAGCCAAGAATCCGGGAGCTCTAGCACAGATACGCAGTATTTT	CASSQESGSSSTDTQYF
TRBV7-9	.	15	TRBJ1-1	TRBD1	TGTGCCAGCAGTCGTACGGGACAGGTGAACACTGAAGCTTTCTTT	CASSRTGQVNTEAFF
TRBV6-5	.	13	TRBJ2-2	TRBD2	TGTGCCAGCACGGGGGGGGACACCGGGGAGCTGTTTTTT	CASTGGDTGELFF
TRBV6-5	once	16	TRBJ2-2	.	TGTGCCAGCAGTTACTCTGGAGATTCGAACACCGGGGAGCTGTTTTTT	CASSYSGDSNTGELFF
TRBV11-2	.	15	TRBJ1-3	.	TGTGCCAGCAGCTTCGGACAAAACTCTGGAAACACCATATATTTT	CASSFGQNSGNTIYF
TRBV7-2	.	11	TRBJ2-1	TRBD2	TGTGCCGTTCGCGGGAGTTATGAGCAGTTCTTC	CAVRGSYEQFF
TRBV4-1	.	17	TRBJ2-5	TRBD2	TGCGCCAGCAGCCCCCTAGGAGGGAGGGCCTCCTCGGAGACCCAGTACTTC	CASSPLGGRASSETQYF
TRBV6-5	.	15	TRBJ2-1	TRBD1	TGTGCCAGCAGCCATGGGACAGGGGGCTCAGATGAGCAGTTCTTC	CASSHGTGGSDEQFF
TRBV6-6	.	14	TRBJ1-4	.	TGTGCCAGCAGTACCATAGCAACTAATGAAAAACTGTTTTTT	CASSTIATNEKLFF
TRBV4-1	once	16	TRBJ1-3	TRBD1	TGCGCCAGCAGCCAAGGCCGGGACAGGGTCGAAGGGACCATATATTTT	CASSQGRDRVEGTIYF
TRBV12-3/TRBV12-4	.	13	TRBJ2-3	.	TGTGCCAGCAGCCCTCCCCTCGGTGATACGCAGTATTTT	CASSPPLGDTQYF
TRBV5-4	.	15	TRBJ2-2	TRBD2	TGTGCCAGCAGCTTTGGACTAGCGGGAGCCGGGGAGCTGTTTTTT	CASSFGLAGAGELFF
TRBV9	.	14	TRBJ2-5	TRBD2	TGTGCCAGCACAGCGGGGGGTTATGGAGAGACCCAGTACTTC	CASTAGGYGETQYF
TRBV19	few	14	TRBJ2-7	TRBD1	TGTGCCAGTAGTCCTGGGACAGGGGACTACGAGCAGTACTTC	CASSPGTGDYEQYF
TRBV18	.	15	TRBJ2-5	.	TGTGCCAGCTCACCGCGGACAGCAAATAAAGAGACCCAGTACTTC	CASSPRTANKETQYF
TRBV4-1	.	15	TRBJ2-7	TRBD2	TGCGCCAGCAGCCAAGGGACTAGCAGTTCCTACGAGCAGTACTTC	CASSQGTSSSYEQYF
TRBV18	.	16	TRBJ2-7	TRBD2	TGTGCCAGCTCACCAAGTGCGGGACTAGCGGGAACCGAGCAGTACTTC	CASSPSAGLAGTEQYF
TRBV28	.	15	TRBJ2-7	.	TGTGCCAGCAGTTTACCTGGGCAACTCCCCTACGAGCAGTACTTC	CASSLPGQLPYEQYF
TRBV28	few	18	TRBJ1-5	TRBD1	TGTGCCAGCAGTTTATGGCATCGCCAGAGGACAGGGGTTCAGCCCCAGCATTTT	CASSLWHRQRTGVQPQHF
TRBV11-2	.	15	TRBJ2-7	TRBD2	TGTGCCAGCCTCTTTGTGGCTAGCGGGACCTACGAGCAGTACTTC	CASLFVASGTYEQYF
TRBV9	.	13	TRBJ2-5	.	TGTGCCAGCAGCGCGCAGGGGAAAAAGACCCAGTACTTC	CASSAQGKKTQYF
TRBV3-1/TRBV3-2	.	14	TRBJ1-5	.	TGTGCCAGCAGCCCCCAGGGGAGCAATCAGCCCCAGCATTTT	CASSPQGSNQPQHF